Detailed here is one TCR beta chain. No antigen is known for it. The data derive from a study of regulatory T cells in long-lasting Graves disease. Study-level findings and limits: Favored usage of TRBV28, TRBJ1-2 and TRBJ2-5 was recorded in persistent disease.

Sequencing libraries for TCR beta were prepared with iRepertoire HTBI primers and Arm-PCR of CDR3 regions. Using its own MiXCR run on the multiplex PCR reads, TCRdb lists one record per CDR3 protein. The repertoire consists of roughly 400,000 distinct CDR3 sequences, with roughly 20% occurring once and the leading ten covering less than 25%. Germline V lookup: CDR1 LNHDA, CDR2 SQIVND (reference sequence). After removal of 6 bases from V and 3 bases from J, the junction contained 5 bases not matched to a gene. The CDR3 spans 14 residues. Specified time point: persistent/refractory GD, antithyroid drugs over 5 years with positive TRAb. RNA from PBMCs was the source of the TCR library.

This clonotype was sampled from a female donor with Graves disease. The material sequenced was peripheral blood mononuclear cells (PBMCs), taken when the disease was refractory, from a patient treated with antithyroid drugs. The chain recombines TRBV19 with TRBJ1-5; 7 bases are shared with TRBD1. The CDR3: CASRQQGINQPQHF. DNA for the CDR3: TGTGCCAGTAGACAACAGGGGATCAATCAGCCCCAGCATTTT.